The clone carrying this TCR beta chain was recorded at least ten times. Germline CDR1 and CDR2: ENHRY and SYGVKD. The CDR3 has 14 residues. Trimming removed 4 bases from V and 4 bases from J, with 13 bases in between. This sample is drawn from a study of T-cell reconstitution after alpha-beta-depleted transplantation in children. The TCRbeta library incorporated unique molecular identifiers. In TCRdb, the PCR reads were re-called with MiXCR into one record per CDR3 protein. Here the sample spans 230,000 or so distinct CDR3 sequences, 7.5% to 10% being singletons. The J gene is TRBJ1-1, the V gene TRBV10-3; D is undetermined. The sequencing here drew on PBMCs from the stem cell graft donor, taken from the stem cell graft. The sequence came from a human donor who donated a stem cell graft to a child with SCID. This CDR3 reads CAISAGGVTTEAFF. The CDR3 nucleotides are TGTGCCATCAGTGCGGGCGGAGTGACCACTGAAGCTTTCTTT.